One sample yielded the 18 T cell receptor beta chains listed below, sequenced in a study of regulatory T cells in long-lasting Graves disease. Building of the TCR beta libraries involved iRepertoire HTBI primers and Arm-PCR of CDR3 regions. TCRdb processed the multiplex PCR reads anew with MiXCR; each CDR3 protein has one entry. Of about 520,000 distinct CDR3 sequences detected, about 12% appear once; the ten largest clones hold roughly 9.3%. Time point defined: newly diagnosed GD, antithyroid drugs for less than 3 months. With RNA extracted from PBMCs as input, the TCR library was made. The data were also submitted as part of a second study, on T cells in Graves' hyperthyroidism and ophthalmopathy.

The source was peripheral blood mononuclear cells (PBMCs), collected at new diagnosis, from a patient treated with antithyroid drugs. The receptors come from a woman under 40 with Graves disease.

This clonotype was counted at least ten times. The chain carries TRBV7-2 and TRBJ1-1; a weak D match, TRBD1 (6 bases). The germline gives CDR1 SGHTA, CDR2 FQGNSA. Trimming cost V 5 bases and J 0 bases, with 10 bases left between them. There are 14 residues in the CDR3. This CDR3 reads CASSRQALNTEAFF. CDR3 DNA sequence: TGTGCCAGCAGCCGACAGGCTTTGAACACTGAAGCTTTCTTT.

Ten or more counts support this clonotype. CDR3 bases: TGTGCCACCCTCCGGGACATTCCCTCCGGGGGCTATGGCTACACCTTC. Its protein is CATLRDIPSGGYGYTF. This chain links TRBV28 with TRBJ1-2; D might be TRBD1 (6 bases). Germline V gene sequence: CDR1 MDHEN, CDR2 SYDVKM. Trimming pared 10 bases from V and 4 bases from J, leaving 25 bases between. The length of the CDR3 is 16 residues.

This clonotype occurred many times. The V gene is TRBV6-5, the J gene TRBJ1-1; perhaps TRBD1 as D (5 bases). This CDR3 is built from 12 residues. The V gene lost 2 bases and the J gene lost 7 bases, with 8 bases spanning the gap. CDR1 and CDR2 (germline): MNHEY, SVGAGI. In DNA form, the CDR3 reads TGTGCCAGCAGTTACAGTACAGGTGAAGCTTTCTTT. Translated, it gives CASSYSTGEAFF.

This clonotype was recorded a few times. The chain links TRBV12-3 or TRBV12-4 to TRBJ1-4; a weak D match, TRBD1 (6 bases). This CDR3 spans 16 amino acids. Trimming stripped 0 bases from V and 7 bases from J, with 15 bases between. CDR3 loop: CASSLALGGWAEKLFF. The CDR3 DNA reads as TGTGCCAGCAGTTTAGCGCTGGGGGGCTGGGCTGAAAAACTGTTTTTT.

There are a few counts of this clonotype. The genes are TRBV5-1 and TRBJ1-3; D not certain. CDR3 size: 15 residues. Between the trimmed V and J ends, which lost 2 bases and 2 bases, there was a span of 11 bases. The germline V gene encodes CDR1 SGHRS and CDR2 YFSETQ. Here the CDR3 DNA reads TGCGCCAGCAGCTTCCGGGCCGTGCCTGGAAACACCATATATTTT. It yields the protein CASSFRAVPGNTIYF. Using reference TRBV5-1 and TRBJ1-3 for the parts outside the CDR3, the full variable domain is KAGVTQTPRYLIKTRGQQVTLSCSPISGHRSVSWYQQTPGQGLQFLFEYFSETQRNKGNFPGRFSGRQFSNSRSEMNVSTLELGDSALYLCASSFRAVPGNTIYFGEGSWLTVV.

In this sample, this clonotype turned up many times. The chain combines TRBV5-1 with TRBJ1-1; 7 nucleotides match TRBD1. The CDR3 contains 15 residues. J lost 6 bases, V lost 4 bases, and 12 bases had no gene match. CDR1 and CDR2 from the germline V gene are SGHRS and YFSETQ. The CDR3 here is CASSLQGYAGPEAFF. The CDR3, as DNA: TGCGCCAGCAGCCTACAGGGGTACGCAGGCCCTGAAGCTTTCTTT.

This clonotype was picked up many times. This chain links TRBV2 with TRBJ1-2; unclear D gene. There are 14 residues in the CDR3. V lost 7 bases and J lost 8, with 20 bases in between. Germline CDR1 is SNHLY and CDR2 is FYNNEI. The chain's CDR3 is CASTLVSPYAGYTF. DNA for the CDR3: TGTGCCAGCACCCTGGTATCGCCGTATGCGGGCTACACCTTC.

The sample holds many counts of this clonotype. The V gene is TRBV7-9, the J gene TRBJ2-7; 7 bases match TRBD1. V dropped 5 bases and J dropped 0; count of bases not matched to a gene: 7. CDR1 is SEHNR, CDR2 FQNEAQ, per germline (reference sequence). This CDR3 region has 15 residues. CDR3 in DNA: TGTGCCAGCAGCGGCAAACAGGGGCCCTCCTACGAGCAGTACTTC. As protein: CASSGKQGPSYEQYF.

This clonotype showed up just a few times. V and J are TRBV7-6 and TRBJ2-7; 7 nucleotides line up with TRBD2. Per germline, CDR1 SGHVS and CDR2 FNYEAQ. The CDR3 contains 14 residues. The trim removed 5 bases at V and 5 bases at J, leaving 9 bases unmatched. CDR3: CASSRGVSAHEQYF. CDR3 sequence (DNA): TGTGCCAGCAGCCGGGGGGTGAGCGCTCACGAGCAGTACTTC.

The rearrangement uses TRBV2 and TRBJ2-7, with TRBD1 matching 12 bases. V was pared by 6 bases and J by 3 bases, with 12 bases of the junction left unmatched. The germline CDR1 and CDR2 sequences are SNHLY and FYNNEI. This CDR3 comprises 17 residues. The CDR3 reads CASSWKPGTGGFYEQYF. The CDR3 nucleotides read TGTGCCAGCAGCTGGAAACCCGGGACAGGGGGCTTCTACGAGCAGTACTTC.

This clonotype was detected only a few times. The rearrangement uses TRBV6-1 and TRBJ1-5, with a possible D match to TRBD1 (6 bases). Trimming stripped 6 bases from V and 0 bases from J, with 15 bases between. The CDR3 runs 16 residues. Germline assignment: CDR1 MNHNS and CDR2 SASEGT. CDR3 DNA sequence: TGTGCCAGCAGCCACGGACAGCCCTATAGCAATCAGCCCCAGCATTTT. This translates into CASSHGQPYSNQPQHF.

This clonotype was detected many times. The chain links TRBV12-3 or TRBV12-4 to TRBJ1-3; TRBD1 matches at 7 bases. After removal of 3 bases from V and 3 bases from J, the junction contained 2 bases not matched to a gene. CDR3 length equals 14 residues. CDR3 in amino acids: CASSFGTVGNTIYF. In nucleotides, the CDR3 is TGTGCCAGCAGTTTCGGGACAGTTGGAAACACCATATATTTT.

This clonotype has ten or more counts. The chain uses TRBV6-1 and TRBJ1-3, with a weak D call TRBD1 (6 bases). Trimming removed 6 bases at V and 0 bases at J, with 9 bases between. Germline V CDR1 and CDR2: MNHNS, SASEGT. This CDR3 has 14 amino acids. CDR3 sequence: CASRMTGSGNTIYF. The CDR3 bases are TGTGCCAGCAGGATGACAGGCTCTGGAAACACCATATATTTT.

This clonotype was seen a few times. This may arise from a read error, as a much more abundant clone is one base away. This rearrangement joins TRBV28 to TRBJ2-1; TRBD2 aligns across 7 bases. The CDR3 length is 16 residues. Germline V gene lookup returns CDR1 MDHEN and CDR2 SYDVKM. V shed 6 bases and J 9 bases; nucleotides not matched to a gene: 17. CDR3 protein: CASSRFGRESQGEQFF. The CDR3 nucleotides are TGTGCCAGCAGCCGCTTCGGGCGGGAGAGCCAGGGTGAGCAGTTCTTC.

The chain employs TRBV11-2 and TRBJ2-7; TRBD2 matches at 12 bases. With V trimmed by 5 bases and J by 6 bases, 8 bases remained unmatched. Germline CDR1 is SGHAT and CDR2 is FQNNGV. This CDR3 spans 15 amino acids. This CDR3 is CASSPPLAGGSEQYF. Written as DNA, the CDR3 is TGTGCCAGCAGCCCGCCACTAGCGGGAGGATCCGAGCAGTACTTC.

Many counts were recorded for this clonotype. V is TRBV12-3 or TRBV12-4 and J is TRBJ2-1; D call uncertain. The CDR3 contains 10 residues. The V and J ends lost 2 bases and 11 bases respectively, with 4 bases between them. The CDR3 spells CASSLLKQFF. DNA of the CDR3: TGTGCCAGCAGTTTATTGAAGCAGTTCTTC.

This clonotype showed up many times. CDR3 in DNA: TGTGCCACCACGTCCAGGGTAGGGAACACTGAAGCTTTCTTT. Translating it yields CATTSRVGNTEAFF. The chain has TRBV19 and TRBJ1-1, with D perhaps TRBD1 (5 bases). The CDR3 loop spans 14 amino acids. Germline lookup yields CDR1 LNHDA and CDR2 SQIVND (reference sequence). The ends were cut back, 10 bases at V and 1 base at J, with 16 bases in the middle.

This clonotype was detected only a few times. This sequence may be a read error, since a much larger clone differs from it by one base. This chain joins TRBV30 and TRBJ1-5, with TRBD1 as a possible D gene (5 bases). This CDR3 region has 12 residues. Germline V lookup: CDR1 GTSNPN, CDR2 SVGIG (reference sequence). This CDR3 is CAWSLGDQPLHF. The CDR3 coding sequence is TGTGCCTGGAGTTTGGGGGATCAGCCCCTGCATTTT.